Listed here is a single T cell receptor beta chain. The sample originates from a study of blood T cell repertoires in COVID-19. As for the study in general: Whether acute or convalescent, the COVID-19 samples came from the United States, Italy and Spain. PBMCs, B-cell-depleted T cells, or T cells provided the cDNA or gDNA that made up the material.

The V gene's germline CDR1 is SGHTS and CDR2 YDEGEE. CDR3 length: 13 amino acids. With 4 bases removed from V and 11 bases from J, the gap between germline ends came to 18 bases. The data were produced by immunoSEQ multiplex PCR, yet TCRdb's version contains in-frame clones alone and is incomplete. The sample gives roughly 110,000 clones, over 80% of which show up once; roughly 1.3% is in the top ten. The genes are TRBV5-8 and TRBJ1-1; D gene unclear. Sequenced material: peripheral blood. The clonotype originates from a young woman with acute or convalescent COVID-19. The chain's CDR3 is CASSPGPTRGAFF. For the CDR3, the DNA is TGTGCCAGCAGCCCTGGGCCCACTAGAGGGGCTTTCTTT.